This passage covers 24 T cell receptor beta chains from one sample sequenced in a study of T cell responses to AZD1222 COVID-19 vaccine. Libraries were prepared by immunoSEQ multiplex PCR; TCRdb keeps only in-frame clonotypes and omits some of them. The profile shows 60,000 to 75,000 clones, roughly nine tenths of them singletons. Here the sequenced sample was peripheral blood, taken 28 days after the second AZD1222 dose. These TCRs come from an adult who received the AZD1222 COVID-19 vaccine.

The gene calls are TRBV29-1 and TRBJ1-2; 9 bases line up with TRBD1. The CDR3 covers 17 residues. Trimming at V came to 0 bases and at J to 6 bases, leaving 14 bases not matched to a gene. Germline V gives CDR1 SQVTM, CDR2 ANQGSEA. CDR3 DNA sequence: TGCAGCGTTGAAGATCGAGGGACAGGGTTAGAAAGCCATGGCTACACCTTC. This sequence encodes CSVEDRGTGLESHGYTF.

This clone was seen only a few times. V usage is TRBV14 and J usage is TRBJ2-1, with 15 bases aligning to TRBD2. J lost 9 bases, V lost 5 bases, and 14 bases had no gene match. Germline V CDR1 and CDR2: SGHDN, FVKESK. The CDR3 extends over 18 amino acids. The CDR3 is CASSKRGLAGGFGGEQFF. CDR3 sequence (DNA): TGTGCCAGCAGCAAGAGAGGACTAGCGGGAGGGTTTGGGGGTGAGCAGTTCTTC.

This chain connects TRBV7-9 to TRBJ2-6; 8 positions agree with TRBD1. Germline assignment: CDR1 SEHNR and CDR2 FQNEAQ (reference sequence). V was clipped by 3 bases and J by 2 bases; unmatched bases: 6. This CDR3 is built from 17 residues. DNA of the CDR3: TGTGCCAGCAGCTTTGCAGGGGGCGGCCCTGGGGCCAACGTCCTGACTTTC. It specifies CASSFAGGGPGANVLTF.

The rearrangement links TRBV21-1 to TRBJ2-7; the D call in the table, TRBD1, was not verified against the DNA. TRBV21-1 is classified as a pseudogene. CDR3 size: 13 residues. The CDR3 spells CASSTRQGSEQYF. The CDR3, as DNA: TGTGCCAGCAGCACCCGACAGGGTTCCGAGCAGTACTTC.

V usage is TRBV5-5 and J usage is TRBJ1-5, with D unclear. Trimming took off 0 bases at V and 1 base at J, with 11 bases between the two ends. Germline CDR1 reads SGHKS; CDR2 reads YYEKEE (reference sequence). The CDR3 is 16 amino acids. This chain's CDR3 is CASSLVQTGSNQPQHF. The DNA for the CDR3 is TGTGCCAGCAGCTTGGTACAGACTGGAAGCAATCAGCCCCAGCATTTT.

Only one count was recorded for this clone. This chain joins TRBV5-1 and TRBJ2-1; TRBD1 matches at 9 bases. The CDR3 has 15 residues. J lost 7 bases, V lost 4 bases, and 9 bases had no gene match. The V gene's germline CDR1 is SGHRS and CDR2 YFSETQ. The CDR3 coding sequence is TGCGCCAGCAGCCCCATCCAGACAGGGGGAAATGAGCAGTTCTTC. This sequence encodes CASSPIQTGGNEQFF.

There are a few counts of this clone. J is TRBJ2-7 and V is TRBV7-2, with D unresolved. The CDR3 contains 12 residues. Trimming removed 3 bases at V and 4 bases at J, with 7 bases between. In germline, CDR1 is SGHTA, CDR2 FQGNSA. DNA of the CDR3: TGTGCCAGCAGCTTTAACGGTTACGAGCAGTACTTC. This sequence encodes CASSFNGYEQYF.

The chain combines TRBV6-4 with TRBJ2-1; 7 bases align to TRBD2. V shed 0 bases, J shed 9 bases, and the junction held 8 bases outside the gene matches. The CDR3 has 15 residues. In germline, CDR1 is MRHNA, CDR2 SNTAGT. The CDR3 bases are TGTGCCAGCAGTGACTCGGGGGAGGGCGTCGGTGAGCAGTTCTTC. This translates into CASSDSGEGVGEQFF.

This chain uses TRBV10-3 with TRBJ1-1; the D gene is possibly TRBD1 (5 bases). This CDR3 contains 15 residues. V shed 2 bases and J shed 0 bases, with 10 bases lying between them. Per germline, CDR1 ENHRY and CDR2 SYGVKD. The CDR3 sequence is CAISERGTVNTEAFF. The CDR3 region has the DNA TGTGCCATCAGTGAGAGAGGGACGGTGAACACTGAAGCTTTCTTT.

The chain joins TRBV14 to TRBJ1-6; 9 nucleotides align to TRBD1. This CDR3 region has 19 residues. Germline lookup yields CDR1 SGHDN and CDR2 FVKESK. V was clipped by 2 bases and J by 4 bases; unmatched bases: 12. The chain's CDR3 is CASSQSNAGTGFYNSPLHF. CDR3 nucleotides: TGTGCCAGCAGCCAATCCAACGCCGGGACAGGGTTTTATAATTCACCCCTCCACTTT.

The V gene is TRBV18, the J gene TRBJ2-7, with D unresolved. This CDR3 has 13 amino acids. CDR1 and CDR2 (germline): KGHSH, LQKENI. V was shortened by 4 bases and J by 5 bases, with 12 bases between the two germline ends. CDR3 loop: CASSHTEGHEQYF. The CDR3 region has the DNA TGTGCCAGCTCACACACCGAAGGGCACGAGCAGTACTTC. Drawing the rest from reference TRBV18 and TRBJ2-7, the complete variable domain is NAGVMQNPRHLVRRRGQEARLRCSPMKGHSHVYWYRQLPEEGLKFMVYLQKENIIDESGMPKERFSAEFPKEGPSILRIQQVVRGDSAAYFCASSHTEGHEQYFGPGTRLTVT.

J is TRBJ1-5 and V is TRBV30; D gene uncertain. The CDR3 totals 13 residues. Trimming removed 1 base from V and 0 bases from J, with 4 bases in between. Germline V gene sequence: CDR1 GTSNPN, CDR2 SVGIG (reference sequence). CDR3: CAWSGGSNQPQHF. CDR3 nucleotides: TGTGCCTGGAGTGGAGGTAGCAATCAGCCCCAGCATTTT.

The chain joins TRBV4-1 to TRBJ2-2, with 8 bases matching TRBD2. Trimming at V came to 4 bases and at J to 7 bases, leaving 20 bases not matched to a gene. The germline CDR1 and CDR2 sequences are MGHRA and YSYEKL. The CDR3 loop spans 19 amino acids. The CDR3 loop is CASSLRGSGAVRAGGELFF. The CDR3 region has the DNA TGCGCCAGCAGCCTCCGCGGTAGCGGGGCCGTACGGGCGGGCGGGGAGCTGTTTTTT.

The rearrangement links TRBV30 to TRBJ2-5, with 11 bases aligning to TRBD1. Germline CDR1 GTSNPN, CDR2 SVGIG (reference sequence). There are 19 residues in the CDR3. J lost 5 bases, V lost 2 bases, and 19 bases had no gene match. This CDR3 is CAWSKDRGQYGLVSETQYF. CDR3 DNA sequence: TGTGCCTGGAGTAAGGACAGGGGGCAATACGGACTAGTGTCCGAGACCCAGTACTTC.

V and J are TRBV10-1 and TRBJ2-2; 7 nucleotides match TRBD1. V gave up 5 bases and J gave up 3 bases; unmatched junction bases: 6. Germline V gives CDR1 WNHNN, CDR2 SYGVQD (reference sequence). The CDR3 has 15 residues. The CDR3, as DNA: TGCGCCAGCAGTAATGGACAGGAGGACACCGGGGAGCTGTTTTTT. Translating it yields CASSNGQEDTGELFF.

The chain is built from TRBV18 and TRBJ2-5; D is undetermined. Germline loops: CDR1 KGHSH, CDR2 LQKENI. This CDR3 comprises 16 residues. V lost 3 bases and J 5 bases, leaving 19 bases between the germline ends. The CDR3 DNA is TGTGCCAGCTCACCCCGGAGCCTGACGGCCGGGGAGACCCAGTACTTC. It is translated as CASSPRSLTAGETQYF.

V gene TRBV5-6 combines with J gene TRBJ2-5, with TRBD2 identical over 7 bases. The CDR3 totals 13 residues. Losses at the gene ends were 6 bases for V and 3 bases for J; bases not matched to a gene: 5. Germline V gene sequence: CDR1 SGHDT, CDR2 YYEEEE. The CDR3 DNA is TGTGCCAGCATATCTGGGAGGGAAGAGACCCAGTACTTC. It specifies CASISGREETQYF.

In this sample, this clone turned up once. This chain uses TRBV7-2 with TRBJ1-5; tentative D call: TRBD1 (6 bases). Deletions cut 5 bases from V and 7 bases from J, with 18 bases between. The CDR3 runs 15 residues. Germline V gene sequence: CDR1 SGHTA, CDR2 FQGNSA. In DNA, the CDR3 is TGTGCCAGCAGCCCCGGACAGACTCGGGGCCAGCCCCAGCATTTT. It encodes CASSPGQTRGQPQHF.

The V call is TRBV4-3, the J call TRBJ1-2; D gene unclear. CDR3 length: 15 amino acids. Trimming removed 0 bases from V and 4 bases from J, with 12 bases in between. Germline assignment: CDR1 LGHNA and CDR2 YSLEER. As DNA, the CDR3 is TGCGCCAGCAGCCAAGAGGGAGAGACGGGCTATGGCTACACCTTC. This codes for CASSQEGETGYGYTF.

The chain combines TRBV7-2 with TRBJ1-1, with D tentatively TRBD1 (6 bases). The CDR3 runs 14 residues. Trimming took 1 base from V and 5 from J, leaving 11 bases between them. Per germline, CDR1 SGHTA and CDR2 FQGNSA. The CDR3 DNA reads TGTGCCAGCAGCTTAGTTGGTAGGGGGACTGAAGCTTTCTTT. It codes for CASSLVGRGTEAFF.

The chain recombines TRBV9 with TRBJ1-2; weak D call: TRBD1 (6 bases). The germline V gene encodes CDR1 SGDLS and CDR2 YYNGEE. Trimming removed 6 bases from V and 4 bases from J, with 16 bases in between. The CDR3 runs to 14 residues. CDR3 nucleotide sequence: TGTGCCAGCACCAAAACAGGGTTGAGCTATGGCTACACCTTC. It yields the protein CASTKTGLSYGYTF.

This rearrangement joins TRBV12-3 or TRBV12-4 to TRBJ1-1, with D perhaps matching TRBD1 (5 bases). Deletions cut 1 base from V and 5 bases from J, with 8 bases between. This CDR3 is 13 amino acids long. The CDR3 loop reads CASSLGGRTEAFF. The DNA of the CDR3 is TGTGCCAGCAGTTTAGGGGGGAGAACTGAAGCTTTCTTT.

J is TRBJ2-3 and V is TRBV19; 8 nucleotides agree with TRBD1. V was clipped by 7 bases and J by 4 bases; unmatched bases: 4. Germline V gives CDR1 LNHDA, CDR2 SQIVND (reference sequence). CDR3 length equals 13 residues. In DNA form, the CDR3 reads TGTGCCAGTAAGTCGACAGGGGCAGATACGCAGTATTTT. It translates to CASKSTGADTQYF. Combining the CDR3 with reference TRBV19 and TRBJ2-3 gives the whole variable domain DGGITQSPKYLFRKEGQNVTLSCEQNLNHDAMYWYRQDPGQGLRLIYYSQIVNDFQKGDIAEGYSVSREKKESFPLTVTSAQKNPTAFYLCASKSTGADTQYFGPGTRLTVL.

The sample holds one count of this clone. This CDR3 reads CASSFGGADQPQHF. The CDR3, as DNA: TGTGCCAGCAGTTTTGGGGGCGCGGATCAGCCCCAGCATTTT. This rearrangement joins TRBV27 to TRBJ1-5; the D gene is possibly TRBD1 (6 bases). The CDR3 runs to 14 residues. V was pared by 3 bases and J by 5 bases, with 11 bases between. The V gene's germline CDR1 is MNHEY and CDR2 SMNVEV (reference sequence).